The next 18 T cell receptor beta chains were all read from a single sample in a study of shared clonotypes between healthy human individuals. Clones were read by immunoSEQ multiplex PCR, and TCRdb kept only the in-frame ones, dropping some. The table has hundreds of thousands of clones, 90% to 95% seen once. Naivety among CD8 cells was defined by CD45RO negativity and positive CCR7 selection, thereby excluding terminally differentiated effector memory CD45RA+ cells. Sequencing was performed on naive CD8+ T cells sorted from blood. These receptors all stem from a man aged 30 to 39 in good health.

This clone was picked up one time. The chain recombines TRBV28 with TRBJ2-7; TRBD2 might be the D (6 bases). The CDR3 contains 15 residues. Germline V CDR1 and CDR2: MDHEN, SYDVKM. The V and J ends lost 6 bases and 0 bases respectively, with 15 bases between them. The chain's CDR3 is CASRRGMGSSYEQYF. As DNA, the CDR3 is TGTGCCAGCAGACGGGGGATGGGCAGCTCCTACGAGCAGTACTTC.

The CDR3 loop is CASKDGNSVDGYTF. CDR3 DNA: TGTGCCAGTAAGGACGGAAACTCAGTCGATGGCTACACCTTC. V gene TRBV19 combines with J gene TRBJ1-2; D not certain. This CDR3 contains 14 residues. Per the germline V gene, CDR1 is LNHDA and CDR2 is SQIVND (reference sequence). The germline V and J ends were trimmed by 7 bases and 6 bases, with 18 bases remaining between them.

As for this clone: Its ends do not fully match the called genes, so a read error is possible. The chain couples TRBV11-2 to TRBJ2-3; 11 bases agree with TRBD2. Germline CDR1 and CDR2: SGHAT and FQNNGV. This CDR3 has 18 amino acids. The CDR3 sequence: CAGSLDLLAGGVTDTQYF. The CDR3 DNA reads TGTGCCGGCAGCTTAGATCTTCTAGCGGGAGGAGTAACAGATACGCAGTATTTT.

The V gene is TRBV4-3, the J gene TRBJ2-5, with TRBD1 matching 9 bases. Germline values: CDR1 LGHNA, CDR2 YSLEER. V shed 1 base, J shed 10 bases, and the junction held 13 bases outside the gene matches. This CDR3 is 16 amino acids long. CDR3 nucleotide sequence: TGCGCCAGCAGCCAAGGTCTTGGAGACAGGGGGTATGACCAGTACTTC. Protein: CASSQGLGDRGYDQYF.

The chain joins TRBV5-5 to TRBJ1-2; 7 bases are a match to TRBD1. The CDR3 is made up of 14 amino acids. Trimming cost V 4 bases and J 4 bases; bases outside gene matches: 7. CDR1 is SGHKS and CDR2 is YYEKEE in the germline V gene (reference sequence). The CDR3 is CASSPGTAFYGYTF. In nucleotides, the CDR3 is TGTGCCAGCAGCCCAGGGACAGCGTTCTATGGCTACACCTTC.

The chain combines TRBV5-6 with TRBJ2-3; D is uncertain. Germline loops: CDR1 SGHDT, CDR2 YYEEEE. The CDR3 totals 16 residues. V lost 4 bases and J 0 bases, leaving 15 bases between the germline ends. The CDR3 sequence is CASSPRILVSTDTQYF. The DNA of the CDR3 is TGTGCCAGCAGCCCGAGGATTCTAGTTAGCACAGATACGCAGTATTTT.

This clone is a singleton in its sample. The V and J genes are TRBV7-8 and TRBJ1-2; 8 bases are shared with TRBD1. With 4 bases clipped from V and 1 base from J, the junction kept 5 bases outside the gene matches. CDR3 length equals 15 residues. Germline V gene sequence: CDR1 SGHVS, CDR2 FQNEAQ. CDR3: CASSSRTGFNYGYTF. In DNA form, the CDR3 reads TGTGCCAGCAGCTCTCGGACAGGGTTTAACTATGGCTACACCTTC. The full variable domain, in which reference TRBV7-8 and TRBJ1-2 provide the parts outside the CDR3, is GAGVSQSPRYKVAKRGQDVALRCDPISGHVSLFWYQQALGQGPEFLTYFQNEAQLDKSGLPSDRFFAERPEGSVSTLKIQRTQQEDSAVYLCASSSRTGFNYGYTFGSGTRLTVV.

The CDR3 protein is CASRATLTSDEQFF. The CDR3 bases are TGTGCCAGCCGGGCGACACTAACGTCGGATGAGCAGTTCTTC. The genes are TRBV6-5 and TRBJ2-1; D unclear. CDR1 is MNHEY, CDR2 SVGAGI, per germline. There are 14 residues in the CDR3. Trimming left V 8 bases short and J 8 bases short, with 19 bases between.

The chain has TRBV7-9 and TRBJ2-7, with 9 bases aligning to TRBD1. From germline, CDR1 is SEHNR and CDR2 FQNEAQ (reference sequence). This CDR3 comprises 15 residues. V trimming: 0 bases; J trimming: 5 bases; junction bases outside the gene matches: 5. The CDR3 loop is CASSLAQGARDEQYF. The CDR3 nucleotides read TGTGCCAGCAGCTTAGCACAGGGGGCTCGAGACGAGCAGTACTTC. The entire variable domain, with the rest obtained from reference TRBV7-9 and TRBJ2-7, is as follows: DTGVSQNPRHKITKRGQNVTFRCDPISEHNRLYWYRQTLGQGPEFLTYFQNEAQLEKSRLLSDRFSAERPKGSFSTLEIQRTEQGDSAMYLCASSLAQGARDEQYFGPGTRLTVT.

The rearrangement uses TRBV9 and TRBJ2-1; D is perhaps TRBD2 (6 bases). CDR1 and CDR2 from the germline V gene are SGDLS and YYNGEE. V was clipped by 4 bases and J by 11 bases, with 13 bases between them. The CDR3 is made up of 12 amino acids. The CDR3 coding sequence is TGTGCCAGCAGCCCGGGACTCTCCAAGCAGTTCTTC. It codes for CASSPGLSKQFF.

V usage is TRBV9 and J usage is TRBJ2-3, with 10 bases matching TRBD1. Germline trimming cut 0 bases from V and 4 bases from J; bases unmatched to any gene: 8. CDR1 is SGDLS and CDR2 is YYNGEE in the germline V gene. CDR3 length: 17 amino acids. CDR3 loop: CASSVGGQGLEADTQYF. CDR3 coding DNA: TGTGCCAGCAGCGTAGGGGGACAGGGGTTGGAGGCAGATACGCAGTATTTT.

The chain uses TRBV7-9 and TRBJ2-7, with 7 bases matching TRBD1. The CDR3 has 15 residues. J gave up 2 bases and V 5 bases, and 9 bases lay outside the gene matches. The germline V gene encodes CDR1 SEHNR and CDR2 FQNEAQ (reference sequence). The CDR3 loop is CASSTGQAVTYEQYF. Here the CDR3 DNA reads TGTGCCAGCAGCACCGGACAGGCCGTAACCTACGAGCAGTACTTC.

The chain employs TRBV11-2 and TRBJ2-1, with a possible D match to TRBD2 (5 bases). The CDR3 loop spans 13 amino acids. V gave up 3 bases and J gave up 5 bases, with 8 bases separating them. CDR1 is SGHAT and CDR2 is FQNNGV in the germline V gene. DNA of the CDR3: TGTGCCAGCAGCTTGAGGGCAGACAATGAGCAGTTCTTC. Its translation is CASSLRADNEQFF.

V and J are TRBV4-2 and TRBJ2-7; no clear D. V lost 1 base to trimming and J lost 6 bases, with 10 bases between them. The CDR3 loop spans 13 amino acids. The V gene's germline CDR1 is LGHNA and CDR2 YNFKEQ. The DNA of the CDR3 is TGTGCCAGCAGCCAAGGTCCAGGTGGCGAGCAGTACTTC. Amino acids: CASSQGPGGEQYF.

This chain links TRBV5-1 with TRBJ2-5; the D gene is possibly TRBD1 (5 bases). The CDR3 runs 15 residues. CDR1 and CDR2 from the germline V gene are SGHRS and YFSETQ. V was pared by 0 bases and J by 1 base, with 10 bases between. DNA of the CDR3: TGCGCCAGCAGCTTGGACAGGAGCCTCCAAGAGACCCAGTACTTC. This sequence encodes CASSLDRSLQETQYF.

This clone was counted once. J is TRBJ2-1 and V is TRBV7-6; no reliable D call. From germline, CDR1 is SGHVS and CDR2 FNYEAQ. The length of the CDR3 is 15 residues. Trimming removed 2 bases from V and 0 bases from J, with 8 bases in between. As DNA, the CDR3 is TGTGCCAGCAGCTTAAATCGAGACTCCTACAATGAGCAGTTCTTC. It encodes CASSLNRDSYNEQFF.

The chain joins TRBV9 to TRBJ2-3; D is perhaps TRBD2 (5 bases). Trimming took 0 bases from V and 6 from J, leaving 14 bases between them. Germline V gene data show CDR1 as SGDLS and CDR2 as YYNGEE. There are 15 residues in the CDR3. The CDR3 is CASSVATASSDTQYF. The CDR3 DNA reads TGTGCCAGCAGCGTAGCTACTGCTAGCTCCGATACGCAGTATTTT.

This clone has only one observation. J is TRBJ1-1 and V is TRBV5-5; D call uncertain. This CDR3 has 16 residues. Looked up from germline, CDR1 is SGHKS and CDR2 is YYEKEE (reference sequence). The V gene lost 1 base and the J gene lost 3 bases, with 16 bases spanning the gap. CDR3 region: CASSLWVLGVDTEAFF. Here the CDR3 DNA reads TGTGCCAGCAGCTTGTGGGTTCTCGGGGTTGACACTGAAGCTTTCTTT.